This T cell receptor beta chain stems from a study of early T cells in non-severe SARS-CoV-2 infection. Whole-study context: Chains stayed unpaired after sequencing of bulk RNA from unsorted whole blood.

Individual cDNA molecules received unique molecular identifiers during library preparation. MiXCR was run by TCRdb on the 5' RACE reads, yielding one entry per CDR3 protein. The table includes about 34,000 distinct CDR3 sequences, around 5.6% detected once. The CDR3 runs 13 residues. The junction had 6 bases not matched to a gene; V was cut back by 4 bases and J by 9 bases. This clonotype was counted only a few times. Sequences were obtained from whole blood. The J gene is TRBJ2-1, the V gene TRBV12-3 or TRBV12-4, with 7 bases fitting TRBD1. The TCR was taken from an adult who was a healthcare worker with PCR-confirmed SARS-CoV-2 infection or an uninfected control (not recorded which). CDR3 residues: CASSSRGGGEQFF. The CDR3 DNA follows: TGTGCCAGCAGTTCGAGAGGGGGCGGTGAGCAGTTCTTC.